These 31 T cell receptor beta chains originate from one sample sequenced in a study of technical replicates of blood from several donors. The method was immunoSEQ multiplex PCR; TCRdb's version includes in-frame clones alone and lacks a portion of them. The sample contains roughly 11,000 clones, over 85% of which appear only once. What was sequenced was PBMCs. These receptors came from a human donor in good health.

V usage is TRBV29-1 and J usage is TRBJ2-7, with TRBD1 matching over 9 bases. Germline V lookup: CDR1 SQVTM, CDR2 ANQGSEA. The V gene end was trimmed by 0 bases and the J gene end by 3 bases; junction bases not matched to a gene: 3. The CDR3 is 14 amino acids. The CDR3 nucleotides read TGCAGCGTTGAAGAGGGGACAGGGATCTACGAGCAGTACTTC. The encoded protein is CSVEEGTGIYEQYF.

CDR3 amino acids: CASSPNPGRGGTEAFF. CDR3 in DNA: TGTGCCAGCAGCCCCAACCCCGGACGGGGGGGCACTGAAGCTTTCTTT. The genes are TRBV7-9 and TRBJ1-1; tentative D call: TRBD1 (5 bases). Trimming took off 5 bases at V and 4 bases at J, with 20 bases between the two ends. The CDR3 contains 16 residues. The germline V gene encodes CDR1 SEHNR and CDR2 FQNEAQ (reference sequence). The entire variable domain, with the rest obtained from reference TRBV7-9 and TRBJ1-1, is as follows: DTGVSQNPRHKITKRGQNVTFRCDPISEHNRLYWYRQTLGQGPEFLTYFQNEAQLEKSRLLSDRFSAERPKGSFSTLEIQRTEQGDSAMYLCASSPNPGRGGTEAFFGQGTRLTVV.

V and J are TRBV5-6 and TRBJ2-7; TRBD1 matches at 8 bases. Germline V gives CDR1 SGHDT, CDR2 YYEEEE. The ends lost 4 bases at V and 7 bases at J; junction bases unmatched: 10. The CDR3 length is 14 residues. The CDR3 bases are TGTGCCAGCAGCGCCGGGACAGGACAAAGGGAGCAGTACTTC. This codes for CASSAGTGQREQYF.

The J gene is TRBJ2-5, the V gene TRBV23-1; 8 bases are a match to TRBD2. TRBV23-1 is recorded as an ORF, its role being uncertain. J gave up 4 bases and V 9 bases, and 10 bases lay outside the gene matches. The CDR3 is 14 residues long. CDR3 region: CARQRESLRETQYF. The CDR3, as DNA: TGCGCCAGGCAGCGGGAGAGCCTCAGAGAGACCCAGTACTTC.

The chain is built from TRBV7-2 and TRBJ2-1, with 9 bases matching TRBD1. The CDR3 has 17 amino acids. The germline V gene has CDR1 SGHTA and CDR2 FQGNSA. Trimming at V came to 6 bases and at J to 7 bases, leaving 16 bases not matched to a gene. The CDR3 protein is CASSDTPYRGRKNEQFF. The CDR3 bases are TGTGCCAGCAGTGATACACCCTACAGGGGGCGAAAGAATGAGCAGTTCTTC.

This clone has just one count. CDR3 DNA sequence: TGTGCCAGCAGAAACGATCAGGGGTTCACCGGGGAGCTGTTTTTT. The encoded protein is CASRNDQGFTGELFF. The chain has TRBV11-2 and TRBJ2-2, with D maybe TRBD1 (6 bases). The CDR3 is 15 amino acids. Trimming cost V 6 bases and J 4 bases, with 15 bases left between them. Germline V gives CDR1 SGHAT, CDR2 FQNNGV.

The genes are TRBV6-1 and TRBJ2-2; a possible D gene is TRBD2 (5 bases). V was cut by 11 bases and J by 6 bases, with 7 bases left in between. The germline V gene has CDR1 MNHNS and CDR2 SASEGT. The CDR3 loop spans 10 amino acids. The CDR3 protein is CAAGAGELFF. Written as DNA, the CDR3 is TGTGCCGCCGGGGCCGGGGAGCTGTTTTTT.

There are a few counts of this clone. The chain links TRBV5-1 to TRBJ2-2; 7 nucleotides agree with TRBD1. Germline-derived CDR1 and CDR2 are SGHRS and YFSETQ. The CDR3 consists of 17 residues. Trimming cost V 5 bases and J 2 bases; bases outside gene matches: 12. CDR3 nucleotides: TGCGCCAGCAGTTCTTTCCCCCGGGACAGAAACACCGGGGAGCTGTTTTTT. It is translated as CASSSFPRDRNTGELFF.

J is TRBJ1-4 and V is TRBV27; TRBD1 matches 8 bases. J was trimmed by 7 bases and V by 7 bases; bases with no gene match: 5. This CDR3 is 13 amino acids long. Germline values: CDR1 MNHEY, CDR2 SMNVEV (reference sequence). CDR3 DNA: TGTGCCAGCAAGAGGACAGGGTCTGAAAAACTGTTTTTT. Translating gives CASKRTGSEKLFF.

The chain combines TRBV7-2 with TRBJ2-2, with 11 bases lining up with TRBD2. CDR1 is SGHTA, CDR2 FQGNSA, per germline. Trimming at V came to 2 bases and at J to 7 bases, leaving 3 bases not matched to a gene. The CDR3 extends over 15 amino acids. The CDR3 nucleotides are TGTGCCAGCAGCTTAACTAGCGGGAGTATCGGGGAGCTGTTTTTT. This sequence encodes CASSLTSGSIGELFF.

This rearrangement joins TRBV7-9 to TRBJ2-7, with a tentative D call TRBD2 (6 bases). The CDR3 is 15 residues long. Germline V gives CDR1 SEHNR, CDR2 FQNEAQ (reference sequence). The V gene lost 2 bases and the J gene lost 0 bases, with 11 bases spanning the gap. In DNA form, the CDR3 reads TGTGCCAGCAGCTTATCCGTGACTAGCTCCTACGAGCAGTACTTC. Translation gives CASSLSVTSSYEQYF.

The chain employs TRBV11-3 and TRBJ2-1, with 8 bases fitting TRBD2. This CDR3 is 15 amino acids long. Trimming cost V 3 bases and J 8 bases; bases outside gene matches: 9. CDR1 and CDR2 (germline): SGHNT, YENEEA. CDR3 amino acids: CASSFGGRLVDEQFF. The CDR3 region has the DNA TGTGCCAGCAGCTTTGGCGGGAGGTTAGTCGATGAGCAGTTCTTC.

This clone was counted once. The chain couples TRBV19 to TRBJ2-1, with D perhaps matching TRBD1 (6 bases). The ends were cut back, 8 bases at V and 9 bases at J, with 20 bases in the middle. Germline V gene lookup returns CDR1 LNHDA and CDR2 SQIVND (reference sequence). The CDR3 spans 14 residues. CDR3 nucleotides: TGTGCCAGTTCGACAGGACCCCTACAGATTGAGCAGTTCTTC. Residues: CASSTGPLQIEQFF.

The chain combines TRBV2 with TRBJ1-1; a weak D match, TRBD1 (6 bases). The V and J ends lost 7 bases and 5 bases respectively, with 17 bases between them. The germline V gene has CDR1 SNHLY and CDR2 FYNNEI. The CDR3 has 14 residues. CDR3 DNA: TGTGCCAGCAAGGGGGTTTTAACCAGGACTGAAGCTTTCTTT. It is translated as CASKGVLTRTEAFF.

This chain links TRBV29-1 with TRBJ2-1, with 8 positions matching TRBD2. Germline loops: CDR1 SQVTM, CDR2 ANQGSEA. This CDR3 region has 14 residues. CDR3 sequence reads: CTAKGLAGLDEQFF. For the CDR3, the DNA is TGCACCGCAAAAGGGCTAGCGGGCCTCGATGAGCAGTTCTTC.

The genes are TRBV28 and TRBJ2-5, with TRBD2 as a possible D gene (5 bases). The V end lost 8 bases, the J end lost 3 bases, and 13 bases lay between the germline ends. CDR3 length equals 13 residues. Germline V gene lookup returns CDR1 MDHEN and CDR2 SYDVKM. This CDR3 reads CASYEGTEETQYF. DNA of the CDR3: TGTGCCAGCTATGAGGGCACCGAAGAGACCCAGTACTTC.

This chain links TRBV7-8 with TRBJ2-2; 7 bases agree with TRBD2. This CDR3 is 16 amino acids long. V was clipped by 2 bases and J by 4 bases; unmatched bases: 7. Germline V gene lookup returns CDR1 SGHVS and CDR2 FQNEAQ. The CDR3 DNA is TGTGCCAGCAGCTTAAAGGCGGGAGTCGGCACCGGGGAGCTGTTTTTT. Its protein product is CASSLKAGVGTGELFF.

The chain joins TRBV11-2 to TRBJ1-5, with D possibly matching TRBD1 (6 bases). Deletions cut 0 bases from V and 4 bases from J, with 10 bases between. The CDR3 has 15 amino acids. From germline, CDR1 is SGHAT and CDR2 FQNNGV. The CDR3 reads CASSLDGTGNQPQHF. CDR3 bases: TGTGCCAGCAGCTTAGATGGAACAGGGAATCAGCCCCAGCATTTT.

J is TRBJ2-7 and V is TRBV25-1; unclear D gene. V dropped 5 bases and J dropped 2 bases, with 13 bases sitting between them. The CDR3 has 14 residues. The germline CDR1 and CDR2 sequences are MGHDK and SYGVNS. Here the CDR3 reads CASSKGEYTYEQYF. CDR3 nucleotide sequence: TGTGCCAGCAGTAAAGGAGAATACACCTACGAGCAGTACTTC.

This rearrangement joins TRBV28 to TRBJ2-3; D possibly corresponds to TRBD1 (5 bases). V was pared by 1 base and J by 2 bases, with 10 bases between. The CDR3 spans 15 residues. Germline CDR1 reads MDHEN; CDR2 reads SYDVKM. The CDR3 region is CASSLYDSFTDTQYF. CDR3 DNA: TGTGCCAGCAGTTTATATGACAGTTTCACAGATACGCAGTATTTT.

The chain has TRBV6-4 and TRBJ2-2; 9 positions agree with TRBD2. Germline loops: CDR1 MRHNA, CDR2 SNTAGT. V was clipped by 0 bases and J by 6 bases; unmatched bases: 5. The CDR3 consists of 16 residues. The CDR3 spells CASSDSSGRGAGELFF. CDR3 DNA: TGTGCCAGCAGTGACTCTAGCGGGAGAGGAGCCGGGGAGCTGTTTTTT.

This chain joins TRBV11-2 and TRBJ2-7; TRBD2 is a possible D gene (5 bases). Germline CDR1 reads SGHAT; CDR2 reads FQNNGV. This CDR3 contains 14 residues. The V end was cut by 5 bases, the J end by 4 bases, with 15 bases between. The CDR3 spells CASSPLAYGYEQYF. The CDR3, as DNA: TGTGCCAGCAGCCCATTAGCGTACGGGTACGAGCAGTACTTC.

V usage is TRBV2 and J usage is TRBJ2-5; 9 bases are shared with TRBD1. Trimming at V came to 10 bases and at J to 2 bases, leaving 5 bases not matched to a gene. This CDR3 comprises 13 residues. Germline V lookup: CDR1 SNHLY, CDR2 FYNNEI. This chain's CDR3 is CATGQGIQETQYF. CDR3 bases: TGTGCCACGGGACAGGGTATACAAGAGACCCAGTACTTC. Using reference TRBV2 and TRBJ2-5 for the parts outside the CDR3, the full variable domain is EPEVTQTPSHQVTQMGQEVILRCVPISNHLYFYWYRQILGQKVEFLVSFYNNEISEKSEIFDDQFSVERPDGSNFTLKIRSTKLEDSAMYFCATGQGIQETQYFGPGTRLLVL.

V usage is TRBV7-7 and J usage is TRBJ2-2, with D perhaps TRBD1 (5 bases). CDR1 is SSHAT, CDR2 FNYEAQ, per germline (reference sequence). The CDR3 spans 14 residues. V dropped 1 base and J dropped 4 bases, with 7 bases sitting between them. The CDR3 sequence: CASSLGQGTGELFF. DNA for the CDR3: TGTGCCAGCAGCTTAGGGCAGGGCACCGGGGAGCTGTTTTTT.

The chain recombines TRBV11-2 with TRBJ2-1; 10 bases are a match to TRBD2. Germline V gene data show CDR1 as SGHAT and CDR2 as FQNNGV. The V segment lost 5 bases and the J segment 3 bases; nucleotides outside the gene matches: 4. The CDR3 loop spans 15 amino acids. Here the CDR3 DNA reads TGTGCCAGCAGCAACTTAGCGGGAGGCTACAATGAGCAGTTCTTC. This encodes CASSNLAGGYNEQFF. Based on the CDR3 plus reference TRBV11-2 and TRBJ2-1, the full variable domain is EAGVAQSPRYKIIEKRQSVAFWCNPISGHATLYWYQQILGQGPKLLIQFQNNGVVDDSQLPKDRFSAERLKGVDSTLKIQPAKLEDSAVYLCASSNLAGGYNEQFFGPGTRLTVL.

This chain links TRBV4-2 with TRBJ2-7; 13 nucleotides agree with TRBD2. CDR3 size: 21 residues. In germline, CDR1 is LGHNA, CDR2 YNFKEQ. With V trimmed by 1 base and J by 6 bases, 21 bases remained unmatched. The CDR3 nucleotides read TGTGCCAGCAGCCAAGCGGGGGGAACAATTACTAGCGGGAGGGCATCGTTCGAGCAGTACTTC. Protein sequence: CASSQAGGTITSGRASFEQYF.

The chain joins TRBV19 to TRBJ2-1; 10 nucleotides agree with TRBD2. This CDR3 spans 13 amino acids. After removal of 4 bases from V and 15 bases from J, the junction contained 9 bases not matched to a gene. Germline lookup yields CDR1 LNHDA and CDR2 SQIVND (reference sequence). The CDR3 nucleotides read TGTGCCAGTAGTACCGGGACTAGCGAATCACCGTTCTTC. Its translation: CASSTGTSESPFF.

The V call is TRBV29-1, the J call TRBJ1-2, with D possibly being TRBD1 (6 bases). Germline assignment: CDR1 SQVTM and CDR2 ANQGSEA. The V end was cut by 0 bases, the J end by 6 bases, with 8 bases between. There are 12 residues in the CDR3. The CDR3 sequence: CSVEEGANGYTF. Here the CDR3 DNA reads TGCAGCGTTGAAGAGGGGGCCAATGGCTACACCTTC.

This rearrangement joins TRBV7-8 to TRBJ2-2; D may be TRBD2 (6 bases). V lost 1 base, J lost 3 bases, and 9 bases lay in between. The CDR3 spans 15 residues. Germline assignment: CDR1 SGHVS and CDR2 FQNEAQ. CDR3 sequence (DNA): TGTGCCAGCAGCTTAGTCGGGGGAGACACCGGGGAGCTGTTTTTT. Protein: CASSLVGGDTGELFF.

The chain couples TRBV27 to TRBJ1-1; 7 nucleotides match TRBD1. Germline trimming cut 7 bases from V and 6 bases from J; bases unmatched to any gene: 8. CDR1 and CDR2 from the germline V gene are MNHEY and SMNVEV (reference sequence). The CDR3 contains 13 residues. CDR3 DNA sequence: TGTGCCAGCACTTCAGGGGGGTCCCCTGAAGCTTTCTTT. The encoded protein is CASTSGGSPEAFF.

The chain employs TRBV6-1 and TRBJ2-5; TRBD2 is a possible D gene (6 bases). The germline V gene encodes CDR1 MNHNS and CDR2 SASEGT. The V end lost 4 bases, the J end lost 1 base, and 10 bases lay between the germline ends. This CDR3 contains 14 residues. The CDR3 DNA follows: TGTGCCAGCAGTGCCGGTAGCGGCCAAGAGACCCAGTACTTC. Protein product: CASSAGSGQETQYF.